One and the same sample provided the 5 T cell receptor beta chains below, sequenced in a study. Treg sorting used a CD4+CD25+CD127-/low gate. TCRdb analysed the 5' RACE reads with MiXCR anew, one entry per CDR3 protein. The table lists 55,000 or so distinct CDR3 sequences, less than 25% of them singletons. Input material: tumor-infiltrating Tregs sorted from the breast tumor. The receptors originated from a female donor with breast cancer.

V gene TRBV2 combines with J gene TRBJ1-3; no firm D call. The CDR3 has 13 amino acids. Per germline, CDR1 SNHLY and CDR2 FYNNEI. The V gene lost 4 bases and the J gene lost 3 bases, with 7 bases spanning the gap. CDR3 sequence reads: CASSAAHGNTIYF. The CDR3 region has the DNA TGTGCCAGCAGTGCCGCCCATGGAAACACCATATATTTT.

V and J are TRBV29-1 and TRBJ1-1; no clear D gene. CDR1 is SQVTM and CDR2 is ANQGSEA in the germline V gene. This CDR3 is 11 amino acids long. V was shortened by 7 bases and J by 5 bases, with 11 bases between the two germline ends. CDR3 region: CSGHSRTEAFF. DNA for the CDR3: TGCAGCGGGCATTCGAGGACTGAAGCTTTCTTT.

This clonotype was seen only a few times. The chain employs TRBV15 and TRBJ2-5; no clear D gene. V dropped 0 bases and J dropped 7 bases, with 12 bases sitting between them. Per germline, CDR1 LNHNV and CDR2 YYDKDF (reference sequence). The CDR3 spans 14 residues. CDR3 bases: TGTGCCACCAGCAGAGAGTCAACCAAGGGGACCCAGTACTTC. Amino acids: CATSRESTKGTQYF.

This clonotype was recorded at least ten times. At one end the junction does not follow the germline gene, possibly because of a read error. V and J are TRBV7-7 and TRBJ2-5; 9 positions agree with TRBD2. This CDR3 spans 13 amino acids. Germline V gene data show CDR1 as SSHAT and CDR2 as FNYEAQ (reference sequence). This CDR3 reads CASSLAGVETQYF. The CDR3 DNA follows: TGTGCTAGCAGCTTAGCGGGGGTAGAGACCCAGTACTTC. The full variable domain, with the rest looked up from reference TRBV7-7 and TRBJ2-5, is GAGVSQSPRYKVTKRGQDVTLRCDPISSHATLYWYQQALGQGPEFLTYFNYEAQPDKSGLPSDRFSAERPEGSISTLTIQRTEQRDSAMYRCASSLAGVETQYFGPGTRLLVL.

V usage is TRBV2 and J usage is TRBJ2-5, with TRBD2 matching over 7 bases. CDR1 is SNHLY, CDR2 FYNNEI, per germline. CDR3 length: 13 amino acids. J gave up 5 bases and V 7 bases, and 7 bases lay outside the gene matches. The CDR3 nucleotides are TGTGCCAGCAAGGCGGGAGCTAGGGAGACCCAGTACTTC. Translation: CASKAGARETQYF.